This T cell receptor beta chain derives from a study of blood T cell repertoires in COVID-19. Study overall: Collection of acute and convalescent COVID-19 samples took place in the United States, Italy and Spain. Sample material is recorded as cDNA or gDNA derived from T cells, B-cell-depleted T cells, or PBMCs.

Source study methods: Cell counts per sample came from amplifying reference gene primers. Assay used: immunoSEQ multiplex PCR; TCRdb lists only in-frame clones, some missing. Clonal size and the V and J genes are those of that table, whereas D and trimming came from the DNA. The sample includes roughly 250,000 clones, 81% seen only once; the top ten take 2.5% to 3.5%. Material for sequencing was peripheral blood. The clonotype comes from a woman between 55 and 75 years old with active or convalescent COVID-19.

For the CDR3, the DNA is TGTGCCAGCAGCTGGGTGGGACAGAACCTTAGCGGCGTTCGGGAGACCCAGTACTTC. Protein sequence: CASSWVGQNLSGVRETQYF. The chain carries TRBV7-3 and TRBJ2-5, with D tentatively TRBD1 (7 bases). The CDR3 contains 19 residues. The ends were cut back, 4 bases at V and 5 bases at J, with 29 bases in the middle. Germline CDR1 is SGHTA and CDR2 is FQGTGA.